This TCR beta chain was captured by sequencing in a study of CD8+ T cells in alopecia areata. RNA extraction and reverse transcription yielded cDNA as sequencing template. Generated by immunoSEQ multiplex PCR, the TCRdb table keeps only in-frame clones and is missing some. The sample has over 150,000 clones, 60% to 75% seen once; the top ten hold around 14%. Documented treatment: oral pan-JAK inhibitor, 5-10 mg twice daily. Alopecia areata patients had lesional scalp punch biopsies and peripheral blood taken from them. As regards this clone: Its specificity is not known.

General study results and limits: On tofacitinib, scalp clonality and expanded CD8+ clones among top 100 fell significantly. Lesional scalp, notably in alopecia totalis/universalis, had clonality above that of normal scalp. Sequences from scalp samples also cover resident alphabeta T cells of normal skin.

This receptor was obtained from a human donor with alopecia areata. The sequencing used CD4+ T cells sorted from blood, collected at week 24, from a patient treated with tofacitinib.

This chain's CDR3 is CSVEDRVGNYGYTF. In nucleotides, the CDR3 is TGCAGCGTTGAAGACAGGGTCGGTAACTATGGCTACACCTTC. The chain joins TRBV29-1 to TRBJ1-2, with a possible D match to TRBD1 (5 bases). V gave up 0 bases and J gave up 1 base, with 9 bases separating them. The germline V gene encodes CDR1 SQVTM and CDR2 ANQGSEA. This CDR3 is built from 14 residues.